These 15 T cell receptor beta chains originate from one sample sequenced in a study of CD8+ T cells in alopecia areata. RNA was extracted and reverse transcribed into cDNA as the sequencing template. The data were produced by immunoSEQ multiplex PCR, yet TCRdb's version contains in-frame clones alone and is incomplete. The sample holds 100,000 to 150,000 clones; 40% to 55% are singletons and the top ten take roughly a tenth. The sample consisted of NKG2D-low CD8+ T cells sorted from blood. These receptor sequences come from a human donor with alopecia areata.

This clone occurred a few times. The chain recombines TRBV5-6 with TRBJ2-5; weak D call: TRBD1 (5 bases). The CDR3 has 15 residues. Trimming cost V 2 bases and J 5 bases, with 16 bases left between them. Germline V gene data show CDR1 as SGHDT and CDR2 as YYEEEE. Here the CDR3 reads CASSFVSGMRETQYF. For the CDR3, the DNA is TGTGCCAGCAGCTTCGTCTCAGGGATGCGGGAGACCCAGTACTTC.

The chain uses TRBV29-1 and TRBJ1-2; perhaps TRBD1 as D (6 bases). Germline loops: CDR1 SQVTM, CDR2 ANQGSEA. V lost 3 bases to trimming and J lost 8 bases, with 13 bases between them. CDR3 length equals 12 residues. The CDR3 region is CSVDTSGGGYTF. For the CDR3, the DNA is TGCAGCGTTGACACATCGGGGGGCGGCTACACCTTC.

Of note for this clone: The sample carries other DNA sequences with the same CDR3. The chain joins TRBV5-1 to TRBJ2-3, with 7 bases lining up with TRBD2. J was trimmed by 2 bases and V by 0 bases; bases with no gene match: 3. The CDR3 is 15 amino acids. CDR1 SGHRS and CDR2 YFSETQ come from the germline V gene. The CDR3 DNA reads TGCGCCAGCAGCTTGGGCGGGGGATCCACAGATACGCAGTATTTT. This translates into CASSLGGGSTDTQYF.

V gene TRBV27 combines with J gene TRBJ2-1; D is unresolved. Trimming left V 3 bases short and J 9 bases short, with 6 bases between. The germline CDR1 and CDR2 sequences are MNHEY and SMNVEV (reference sequence). CDR3 size: 11 residues. CDR3 nucleotide sequence: TGTGCCAGCAGTTTGGGTCTTGAGCAGTTCTTC. Its protein product is CASSLGLEQFF.

The rearrangement uses TRBV5-1 and TRBJ2-7, with TRBD2 identical over 11 bases. This CDR3 is built from 15 residues. J was trimmed by 3 bases and V by 4 bases; bases with no gene match: 6. Germline CDR1 reads SGHRS; CDR2 reads YFSETQ. The CDR3 DNA is TGCGCCAGCAGCGCGGGACTAGCGGCGGACTACGAGCAGTACTTC. Translating it yields CASSAGLAADYEQYF.

This clone appeared a few times. The V call is TRBV29-1, the J call TRBJ2-5; 7 nucleotides line up with TRBD1. The J call is in doubt because the DNA end fits TRBJ2-7 better. Germline V lookup: CDR1 SQVTM, CDR2 ANQGSEA. There are 11 residues in the CDR3. CDR3 protein: CSVTGEREQYF. The CDR3 DNA reads TGCAGCGTTACAGGGGAACGCGAGCAGTACTTC.

This clone was counted only a few times. V is TRBV2 and J is TRBJ2-6; D remains ambiguous. Per germline, CDR1 SNHLY and CDR2 FYNNEI. The CDR3 consists of 12 residues. V was trimmed by 9 bases and J by 3 bases, leaving 6 bases between them. CDR3 bases: TGTGCCAGTATATATGGGGCCAACGTCCTGACTTTC. Amino acid sequence: CASIYGANVLTF.

The CDR3 spells CASSQDGQTQYF. The CDR3 nucleotides read TGCGCCAGCAGCCAAGATGGGCAGACCCAGTACTTC. V gene TRBV4-1 combines with J gene TRBJ2-5; no reliable D call. CDR3 length: 12 residues. CDR1 MGHRA and CDR2 YSYEKL come from the germline V gene. Trimming removed 0 bases at V and 6 bases at J, with 5 bases between.

CDR3 DNA: TGTGCCAGCAGCACATCCCCCGTGGCTGAAGCTTTCTTT. Translating gives CASSTSPVAEAFF. V usage is TRBV11-2 and J usage is TRBJ1-1; no clear D gene. CDR1 and CDR2 (germline): SGHAT, FQNNGV. Trimming took off 5 bases at V and 6 bases at J, with 13 bases between the two ends. This CDR3 spans 13 amino acids. Full variable domain (outside the CDR3, taken from reference TRBV11-2 and TRBJ1-1): EAGVAQSPRYKIIEKRQSVAFWCNPISGHATLYWYQQILGQGPKLLIQFQNNGVVDDSQLPKDRFSAERLKGVDSTLKIQPAKLEDSAVYLCASSTSPVAEAFFGQGTRLTVV.

This chain links TRBV28 with TRBJ2-2, with D unresolved. Trimming removed 7 bases at V and 4 bases at J, with 13 bases between. The germline CDR1 and CDR2 sequences are MDHEN and SYDVKM. This CDR3 spans 14 amino acids. The DNA for the CDR3 is TGTGCCAGCATGTCACTCAACCCCACCGGGGAGCTGTTTTTT. It codes for CASMSLNPTGELFF.

This chain connects TRBV29-1 to TRBJ2-1, with 9 bases matching TRBD2. Trimming cost V 6 bases and J 5 bases; bases outside gene matches: 5. This CDR3 is built from 13 residues. CDR1 is SQVTM and CDR2 is ANQGSEA in the germline V gene. The chain's CDR3 is CSVLTSGDNEQFF. The CDR3 nucleotides read TGCAGCGTCCTGACTAGCGGAGACAATGAGCAGTTCTTC.

This clone occurred a few times. J is TRBJ2-1 and V is TRBV11-2; D remains unclear. CDR1 and CDR2 from the germline V gene are SGHAT and FQNNGV. CDR3 size: 14 residues. With 1 base removed from V and 9 bases from J, the gap between germline ends came to 13 bases. CDR3 DNA: TGTGCCAGCAGCTTAGGTGGCGGTTTGATTGAGCAGTTCTTC. Its translation: CASSLGGGLIEQFF.

The chain is built from TRBV5-1 and TRBJ2-5; D unresolved. Between the trimmed V and J ends, which lost 4 bases and 2 bases, there was a span of 9 bases. The CDR3 length is 13 residues. The germline gives CDR1 SGHRS, CDR2 YFSETQ. For the CDR3, the DNA is TGCGCCAGCAGCCCCGGGCTACAAGAGACCCAGTACTTC. This gives the protein CASSPGLQETQYF.

The table lists this clone with a few counts. This chain joins TRBV29-1 and TRBJ2-7, with a tentative D call TRBD2 (5 bases). The CDR3 loop spans 13 amino acids. Germline V gene sequence: CDR1 SQVTM, CDR2 ANQGSEA. V was pared by 4 bases and J by 2 bases, with 12 bases between. DNA of the CDR3: TGCAGCGTTGGGAGGACGGAACCCTACGAGCAGTACTTC. Translating it yields CSVGRTEPYEQYF.

V gene TRBV6-6 combines with J gene TRBJ2-5; D not resolved. Germline V gives CDR1 MNHNY, CDR2 SVGAGI (reference sequence). This CDR3 has 10 amino acids. The V and J ends lost 7 bases and 7 bases respectively, with 7 bases between them. The CDR3 sequence is CASKDGTQYF. CDR3 DNA sequence: TGTGCCAGCAAAGACGGGACCCAGTACTTC.